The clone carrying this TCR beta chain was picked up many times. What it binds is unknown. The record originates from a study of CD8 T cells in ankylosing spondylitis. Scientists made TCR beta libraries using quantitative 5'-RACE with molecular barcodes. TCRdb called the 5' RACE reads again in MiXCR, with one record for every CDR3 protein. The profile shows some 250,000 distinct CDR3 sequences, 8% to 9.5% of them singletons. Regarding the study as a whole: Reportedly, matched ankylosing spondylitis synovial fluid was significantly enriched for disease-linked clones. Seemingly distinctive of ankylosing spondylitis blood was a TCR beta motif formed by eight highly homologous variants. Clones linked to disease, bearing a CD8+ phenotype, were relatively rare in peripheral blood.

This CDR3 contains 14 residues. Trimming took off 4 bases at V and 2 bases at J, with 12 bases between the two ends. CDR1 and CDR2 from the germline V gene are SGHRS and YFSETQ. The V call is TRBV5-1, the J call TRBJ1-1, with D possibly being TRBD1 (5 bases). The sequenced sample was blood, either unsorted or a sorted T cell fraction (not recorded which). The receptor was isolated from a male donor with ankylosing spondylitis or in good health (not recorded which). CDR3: CASSERGRNTEAFF. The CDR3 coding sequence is TGCGCCAGCAGCGAGCGGGGCCGAAACACTGAAGCTTTCTTT.